The T cell receptor beta chain described here comes from a study of T-cell reconstitution after alpha-beta-depleted transplantation in children. This clonotype was recorded at least ten times. What it binds is not known. Unique molecular identifiers were used to barcode this TCRbeta library. TCRdb reprocessed the PCR reads via MiXCR and lists one record per CDR3 protein. The sample shows 300,000 to 400,000 distinct CDR3 sequences, 15% to 20% of them seen only once. Study-level points and caveats: After transplant, at about two months, alpha-beta T cells were reportedly derived from several hundred expanded graft clones. The high TCRbeta diversity at day 60 in some patients came from surviving recipient T cells and thymic progenitors. The authors attributed T-cell counts and diversity one year after transplant mostly to newly produced T cells.

V gave up 4 bases and J gave up 3 bases; unmatched junction bases: 1. The length of the CDR3 is 13 residues. Germline loops: CDR1 SGHKS, CDR2 YYEKEE (reference sequence). This chain connects TRBV5-5 to TRBJ2-5; 9 nucleotides match TRBD1. The starting material was PBMCs, mostly from graft donor cells, obtained 360 days after TCRalphabeta/CD19-depleted stem cell transplant. The source is a male patient between 2 and 10 years old who had a stem cell transplant for acute lymphoblastic leukemia, so the T cells may come from the graft donor. The CDR3, as DNA: TGTGCCAGCAGCCGGACAGGGGAAGAGACCCAGTACTTC. This codes for CASSRTGEETQYF.